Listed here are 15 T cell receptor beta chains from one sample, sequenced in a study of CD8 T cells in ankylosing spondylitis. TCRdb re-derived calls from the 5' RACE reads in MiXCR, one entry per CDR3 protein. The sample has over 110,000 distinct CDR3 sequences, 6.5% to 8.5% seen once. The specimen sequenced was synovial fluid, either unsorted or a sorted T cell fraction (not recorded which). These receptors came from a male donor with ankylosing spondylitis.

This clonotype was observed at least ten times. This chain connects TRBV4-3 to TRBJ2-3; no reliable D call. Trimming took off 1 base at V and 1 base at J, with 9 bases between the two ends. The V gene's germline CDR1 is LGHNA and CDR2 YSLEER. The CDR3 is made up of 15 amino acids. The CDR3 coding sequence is TGCGCCAGCAGCCAAGTGCGAGTGGGCACAGATACGCAGTATTTT. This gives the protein CASSQVRVGTDTQYF.

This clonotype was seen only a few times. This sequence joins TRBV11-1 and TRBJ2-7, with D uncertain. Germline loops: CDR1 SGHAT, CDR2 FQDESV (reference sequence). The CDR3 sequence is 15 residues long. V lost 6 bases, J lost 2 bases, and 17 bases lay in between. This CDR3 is CASSTYGRSAYEQYF. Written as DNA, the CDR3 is TGTGCCAGCAGTACATATGGCAGGTCCGCCTACGAGCAGTACTTC.

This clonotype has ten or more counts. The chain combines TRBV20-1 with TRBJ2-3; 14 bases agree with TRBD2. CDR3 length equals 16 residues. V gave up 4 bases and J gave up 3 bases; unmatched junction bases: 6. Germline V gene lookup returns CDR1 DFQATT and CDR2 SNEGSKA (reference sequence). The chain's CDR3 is CSAMGLAGVLTDTQYF. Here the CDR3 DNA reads TGCAGTGCTATGGGACTAGCGGGAGTGTTAACAGATACGCAGTATTTT.

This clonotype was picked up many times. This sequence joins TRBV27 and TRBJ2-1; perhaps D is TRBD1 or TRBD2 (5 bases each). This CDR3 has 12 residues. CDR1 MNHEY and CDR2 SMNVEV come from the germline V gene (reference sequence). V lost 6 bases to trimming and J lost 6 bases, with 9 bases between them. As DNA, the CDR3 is TGTGCCAGCAGGAGGGGCTTCAATGAGCAGTTCTTC. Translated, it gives CASRRGFNEQFF.

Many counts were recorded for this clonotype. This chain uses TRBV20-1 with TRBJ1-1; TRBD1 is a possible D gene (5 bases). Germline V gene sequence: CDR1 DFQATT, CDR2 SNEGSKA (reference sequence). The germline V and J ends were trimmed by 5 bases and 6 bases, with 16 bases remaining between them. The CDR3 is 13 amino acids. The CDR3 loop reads CSARDGRRAEAFF. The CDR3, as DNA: TGCAGTGCTCGGGACGGGAGACGTGCTGAAGCTTTCTTT.

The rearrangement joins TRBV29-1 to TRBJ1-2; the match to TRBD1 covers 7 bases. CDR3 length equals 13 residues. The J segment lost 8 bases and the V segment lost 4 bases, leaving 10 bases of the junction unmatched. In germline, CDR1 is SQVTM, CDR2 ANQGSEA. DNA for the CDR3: TGCAGCGTTGTAAGCACAGGGGCTCGCGGCTACACCTTC. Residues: CSVVSTGARGYTF.

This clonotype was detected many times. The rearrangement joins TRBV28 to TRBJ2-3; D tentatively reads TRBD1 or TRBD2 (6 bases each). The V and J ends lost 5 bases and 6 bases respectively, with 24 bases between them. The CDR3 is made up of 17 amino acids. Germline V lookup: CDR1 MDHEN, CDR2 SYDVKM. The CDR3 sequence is CASSPRRGSLHTDTQYF. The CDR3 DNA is TGTGCCAGCAGTCCGAGGAGGGGGTCGCTCCACACTGATACGCAGTATTTT.

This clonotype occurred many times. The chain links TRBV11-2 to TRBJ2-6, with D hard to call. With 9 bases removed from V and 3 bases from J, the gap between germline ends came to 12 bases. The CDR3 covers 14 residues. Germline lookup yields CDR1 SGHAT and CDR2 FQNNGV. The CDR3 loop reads CASEPLDGANVLTF. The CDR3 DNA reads TGTGCCAGTGAACCCCTTGATGGGGCCAACGTCCTGACTTTC.

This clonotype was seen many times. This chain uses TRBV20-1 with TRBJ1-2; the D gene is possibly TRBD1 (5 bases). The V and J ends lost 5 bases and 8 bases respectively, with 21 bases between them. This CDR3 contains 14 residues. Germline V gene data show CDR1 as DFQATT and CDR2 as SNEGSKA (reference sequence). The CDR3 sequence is CSAADGADSRGYTF. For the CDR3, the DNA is TGCAGTGCTGCCGACGGGGCCGACAGTCGAGGCTACACCTTC.

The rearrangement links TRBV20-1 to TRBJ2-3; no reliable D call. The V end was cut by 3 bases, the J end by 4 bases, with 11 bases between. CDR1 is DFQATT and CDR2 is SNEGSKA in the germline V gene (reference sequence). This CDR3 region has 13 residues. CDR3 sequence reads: CSASQDTADTQYF. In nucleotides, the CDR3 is TGCAGTGCTAGCCAGGATACCGCAGATACGCAGTATTTT.

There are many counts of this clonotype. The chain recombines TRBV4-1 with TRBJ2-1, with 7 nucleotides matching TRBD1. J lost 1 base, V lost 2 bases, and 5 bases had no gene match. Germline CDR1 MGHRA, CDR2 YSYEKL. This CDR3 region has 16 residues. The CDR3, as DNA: TGCGCCAGCAGCCAACCAGACAGGGAGTCCTACAATGAGCAGTTCTTC. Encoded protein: CASSQPDRESYNEQFF.

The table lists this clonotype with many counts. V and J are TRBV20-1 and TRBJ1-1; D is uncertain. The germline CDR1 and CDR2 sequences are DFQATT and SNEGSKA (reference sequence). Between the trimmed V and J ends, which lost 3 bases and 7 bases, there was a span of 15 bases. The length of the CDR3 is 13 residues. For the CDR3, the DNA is TGCAGTGCTAGTCGTTTGGGGATGGATGAAGCTTTCTTT. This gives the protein CSASRLGMDEAFF.

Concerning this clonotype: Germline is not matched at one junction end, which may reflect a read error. In nucleotides, the CDR3 is TGTGCTAGCAGCTTCGGCCCGGGGGGGGAGACCCAGTACTTC. It codes for CASSFGPGGETQYF. The chain combines TRBV7-7 with TRBJ2-5; 8 bases line up with TRBD2. The CDR3 is 14 residues long. Germline V gene lookup returns CDR1 SSHAT and CDR2 FNYEAQ (reference sequence).

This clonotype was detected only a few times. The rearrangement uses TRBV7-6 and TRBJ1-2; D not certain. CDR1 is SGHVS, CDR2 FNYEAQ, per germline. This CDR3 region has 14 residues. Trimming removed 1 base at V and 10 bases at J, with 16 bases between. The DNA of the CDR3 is TGTGCCAGCAGCTTAGGGGCCGGGGAGGGTGACTACACCTTC. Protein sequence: CASSLGAGEGDYTF.

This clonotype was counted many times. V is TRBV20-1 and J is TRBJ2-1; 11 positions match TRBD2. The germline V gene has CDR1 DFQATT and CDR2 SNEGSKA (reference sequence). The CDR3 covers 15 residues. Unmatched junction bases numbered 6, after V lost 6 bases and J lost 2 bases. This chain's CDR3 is CSAGRGLAAYNEQFF. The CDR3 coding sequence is TGCAGTGCGGGGCGGGGACTAGCGGCCTACAATGAGCAGTTCTTC.